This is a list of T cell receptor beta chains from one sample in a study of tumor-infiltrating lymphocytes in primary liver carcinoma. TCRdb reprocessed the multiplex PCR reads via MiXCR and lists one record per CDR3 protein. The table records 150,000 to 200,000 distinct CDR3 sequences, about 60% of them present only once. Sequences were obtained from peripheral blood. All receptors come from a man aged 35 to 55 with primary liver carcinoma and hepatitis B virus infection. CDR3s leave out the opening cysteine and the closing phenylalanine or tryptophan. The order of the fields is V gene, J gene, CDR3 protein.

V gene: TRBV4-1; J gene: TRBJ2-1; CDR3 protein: ASRQTVGTEQF
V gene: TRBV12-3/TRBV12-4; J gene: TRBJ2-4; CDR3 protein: ASSLWGGAKNIQY
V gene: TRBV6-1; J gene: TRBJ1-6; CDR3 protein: ASSEPGQGGSPLH
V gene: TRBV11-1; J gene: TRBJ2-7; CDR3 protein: ASSLQAAYEQY
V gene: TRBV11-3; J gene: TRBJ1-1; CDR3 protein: ASSFTSMSTEAF
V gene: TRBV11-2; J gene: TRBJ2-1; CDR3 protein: ASSLGGGGDEQF
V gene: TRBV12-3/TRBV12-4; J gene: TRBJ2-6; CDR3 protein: ASTEPRPGANVLT
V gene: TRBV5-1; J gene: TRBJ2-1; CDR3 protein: ASSLAGSYHNEQF
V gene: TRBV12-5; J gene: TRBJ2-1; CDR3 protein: ASGFGSSQGDEQF
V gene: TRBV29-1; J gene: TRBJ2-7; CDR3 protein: SVRDTSGLTEVVYEQY
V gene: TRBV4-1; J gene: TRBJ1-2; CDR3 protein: ASSQSQVSNYGYT
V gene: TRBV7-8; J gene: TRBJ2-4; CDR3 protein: ASSLAGENIQY
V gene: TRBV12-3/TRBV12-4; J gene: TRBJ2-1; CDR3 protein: PSSCTRGNEQF
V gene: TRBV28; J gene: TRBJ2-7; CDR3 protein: ASSRPGHSYEQY
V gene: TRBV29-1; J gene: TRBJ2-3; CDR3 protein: SVEGTGDTQY
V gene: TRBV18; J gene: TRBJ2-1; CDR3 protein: ASSLASLRNEQF
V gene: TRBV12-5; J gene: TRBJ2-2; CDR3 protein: ASGLGCTGELF
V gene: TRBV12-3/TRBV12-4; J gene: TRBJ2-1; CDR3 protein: ASSLAWDEHF
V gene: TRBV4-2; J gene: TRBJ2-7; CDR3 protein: VSSYGGSFNEQY
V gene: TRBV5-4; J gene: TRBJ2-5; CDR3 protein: ASSLAGRAKETQY
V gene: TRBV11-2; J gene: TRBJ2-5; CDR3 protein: ASSLGLPGSQETQY
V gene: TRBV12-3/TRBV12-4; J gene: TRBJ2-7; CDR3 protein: VSTPSALAGGSYEQY
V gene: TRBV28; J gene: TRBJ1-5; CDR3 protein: ATHRSQPQH
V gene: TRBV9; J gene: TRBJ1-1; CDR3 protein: ASSVEGRGTEAF
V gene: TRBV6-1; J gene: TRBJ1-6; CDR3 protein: ASKVGNSPLH
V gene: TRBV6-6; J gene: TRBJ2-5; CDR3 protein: ASSTGQETQY
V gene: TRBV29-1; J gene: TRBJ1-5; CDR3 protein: SAGNTGGQPQH
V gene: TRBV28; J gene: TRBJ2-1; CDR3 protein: ASSLIFNEQF
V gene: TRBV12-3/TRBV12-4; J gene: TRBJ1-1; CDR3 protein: ASRTLGGTEAF
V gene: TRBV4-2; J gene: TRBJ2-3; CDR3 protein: ASSQAAGVSTDTQY
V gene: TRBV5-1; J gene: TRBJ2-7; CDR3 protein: ASRNRDGYTYEQY
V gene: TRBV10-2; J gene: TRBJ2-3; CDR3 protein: ASSWTGGLDTQY
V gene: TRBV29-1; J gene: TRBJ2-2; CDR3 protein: SVGLGSGELF
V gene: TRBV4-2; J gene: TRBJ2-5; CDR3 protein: ASSQSQGGGETQH
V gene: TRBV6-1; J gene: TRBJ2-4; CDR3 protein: ASIRDRDGIQY
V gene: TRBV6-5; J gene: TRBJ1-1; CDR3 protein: ASLPGIATEAL
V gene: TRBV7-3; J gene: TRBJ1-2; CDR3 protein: ASSLMAGGYGYT
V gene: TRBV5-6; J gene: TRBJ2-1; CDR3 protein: ASSLEGASSYNEQF
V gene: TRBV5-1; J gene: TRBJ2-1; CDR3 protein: ASSLTAGNNEQF
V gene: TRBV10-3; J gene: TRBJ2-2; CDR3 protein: AIRTDDTGDLF
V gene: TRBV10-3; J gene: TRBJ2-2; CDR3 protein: AIWDDSGELF
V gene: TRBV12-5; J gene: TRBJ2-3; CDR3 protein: ASGLGSLLGAQY
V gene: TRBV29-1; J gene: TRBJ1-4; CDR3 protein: SVEVPGQLNEKLF
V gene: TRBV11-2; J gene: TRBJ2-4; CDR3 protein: ASSEGPRDIQY
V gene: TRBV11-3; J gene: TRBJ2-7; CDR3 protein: TSSVVRSYEQY
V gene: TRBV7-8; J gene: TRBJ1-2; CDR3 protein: ASSPRDRGNYGYT
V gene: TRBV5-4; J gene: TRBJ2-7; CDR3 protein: ASRPARRVGYEQY
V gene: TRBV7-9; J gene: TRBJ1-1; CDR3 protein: ASSPTGVNTEAF
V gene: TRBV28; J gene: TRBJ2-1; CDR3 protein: ASTIVGEQF
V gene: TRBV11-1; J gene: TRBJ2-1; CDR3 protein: ASSRLAGGPHEQF
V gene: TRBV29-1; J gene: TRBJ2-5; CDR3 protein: SVGSDGKQDTQY